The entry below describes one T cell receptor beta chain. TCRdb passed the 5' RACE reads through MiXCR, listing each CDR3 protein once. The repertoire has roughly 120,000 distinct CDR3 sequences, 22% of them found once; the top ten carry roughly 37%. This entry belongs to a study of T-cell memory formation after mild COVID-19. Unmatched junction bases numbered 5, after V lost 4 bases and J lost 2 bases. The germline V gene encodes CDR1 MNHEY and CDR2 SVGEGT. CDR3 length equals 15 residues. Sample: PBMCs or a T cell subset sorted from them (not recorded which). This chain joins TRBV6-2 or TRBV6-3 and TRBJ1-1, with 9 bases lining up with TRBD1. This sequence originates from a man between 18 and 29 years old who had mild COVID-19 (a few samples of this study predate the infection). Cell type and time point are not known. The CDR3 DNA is TGTGCCAGCAGTTGGGGGGACAGGGTAAACACTGAAGCTTTCTTT. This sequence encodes CASSWGDRVNTEAFF.